This T cell receptor (beta chain) was identified in a study of immune evolution from preneoplasia to lung adenocarcinoma. Study background: HLA loss of heterozygosity: about 7% AIS, about 15% MIA, over 25% ADC, none AAH.

Germline CDR1 reads SQVTM; CDR2 reads ANQGSEA. Deletions cut 4 bases from V and 3 bases from J, with 12 bases between. The CDR3 contains 13 residues. Concerning this clone itself: Its antigen remains unknown.

Produced via immunoSEQ multiplex PCR; TCRdb's table is partial and in-frame only. This table holds thousands of clones, less than 85% found once. Points from the study as a whole: Clonality was highest in normal lung, lower in later-stage lesions apparently. From normal lung to invasive adenocarcinoma, top clone frequencies appeared to decrease.

H&E slides confirmed each diagnosis, reviewed by two pathologists independently. The chain couples TRBV29-1 to TRBJ2-5; a possible D gene is TRBD2 (7 bases). This receptor was taken from a donor at least 70 years old with lung adenocarcinoma. Some clones in this sample may be carry-over from other donors' samples. The sample taken for sequencing was FFPE atypical adenomatous hyperplasia tissue from the lung. Subset indicated: atypical adenomatous hyperplasia (AAH), lung preneoplasia. The CDR3 loop is CSVGRGGKETQYF. The CDR3 DNA follows: TGCAGCGTTGGAAGGGGGGGTAAAGAGACCCAGTACTTC. The entire variable domain, with the rest obtained from reference TRBV29-1 and TRBJ2-5, is as follows: SAVISQKPSRDICQRGTSLTIQCQVDSQVTMMFWYRQQPGQSLTLIATANQGSEATYESGFVIDKFPISRPNLTFSTLTVSNMSPEDSSIYLCSVGRGGKETQYFGPGTRLLVL.